The present entry profiles one TCR beta chain with its context. This clone was recorded a few times. Its recognized antigen is unknown. The sample holds no much larger clone one base away, and base qualities are not on file. The sample comes from a study of cytomegalovirus exposure and HLA in healthy donors listed by TCRdb under 2017. For the wider study: An earlier analysis of some 600 of the donors reported approximately 300 Gb of sequence data and approximately 120 million unique TCR beta sequences obtained from around 180 million T cells. About 280 gigabases of sequencing data and roughly 81 million unique TCR sequences made up an early release that covered approximately 700 HLA-typed donors. Of the 300 to 500 genotyped donors, 81% were placed in the genetic ancestry cluster associated with self-reported Caucasian donors. The study aimed to test whether cataloging public T cell receptors could reveal signatures of past pathogen exposure. The T cell repertoires of 666 subjects were profiled by immunosequencing and related to cytomegalovirus serostatus. Along with the approximately 700-subject first cohort, a separate validation cohort of approximately 110 different subjects was used. The study combined high-throughput TCR immunosequencing, statistical association of individual TCRs with disease status, and machine learning to predict cytomegalovirus infection status. To study patterns of TCR occurrence, a later analysis re-analyzed previously published TCR beta repertoires from 650 to 750 donors and added high-resolution HLA genotyping. The later analysis used no new phenotypic data to find candidate immune exposures, relying instead on TCR beta sequences and their occurrence across donors. To decide whether each TCR beta V gene segment behaved as functional or pseudogenic, an earlier analysis of over 500 of the donors relied on high-throughput TCR beta sequencing. Donor age, sex, ethnicity and CMV serostatus were compiled alongside the repertoire data. In a later genetic analysis, genome-wide SNP genotypes for about three fifths of the 666 donors were used, and that subset was treated as a discovery cohort. All discovery cohort repertoires had been generated using a single sequencing platform. HLA typing covered class I and class II loci at four-digit resolution. The number of typed donors differed by locus: 629-630 for A, B, C, DRB1 and DQB1; some 500 for DQA1; 606 for DPA1; and some 470 for DPB1. Five DR-DQ haplotypes were handled as single units for association and clustering, since linkage in the cohort was strong. Among some 410 genotyped donors of the cohort, an average of about 220,000 unique TCR beta nucleotide sequences was sequenced per donor, of which roughly 18% were non-productive.

The cohort was made up of under 800 healthy bone marrow donors. At the time of sampling, every cohort member was nominally healthy, though immune exposures that went unrecorded were likely present. The donor tested CMV seropositive and was one of the 289 seropositive cohort members. A peripheral blood sample was provided by each donor, and peripheral blood mononuclear cells were used for TCR beta sequencing. Genomic DNA was extracted from the blood cell samples with the Qiagen DNeasy Blood Extraction Kit. Findings and caveats that apply to the study as a whole: Immune exposure information for the cohort was limited to CMV serostatus. A cluster of highly shared sequence variants was judged likely to represent a technical artifact of the sequencing pipeline. The presence/absence analyses assumed that sequencing depth was roughly uniform across donors, and that assumption may not be true. According to a later analysis, most CMV-associated TCR beta chains appeared to be HLA-restricted, and the HLA associations seemed to be driven largely by CMV exposure. In an earlier analysis of 587 of the donors, most TCR beta V segments appeared in productive rearrangements about 87% or about 30% of the time, broadly matching IMGT annotations. Most TCR sequences were seen in very few donors, while some public TCRs were found in many individuals. A further reported finding was that TCR beta sequences accurately predicted the HLA-A and HLA-B alleles for most subjects in the first cohort. The authors suggested that the approach could potentially be generalized to other disease states and immunological phenotypes. The study gave a list of some 150 TCR beta chains associated with cytomegalovirus. HLA typing was unavailable for some donors at each locus, so association tests used only the typed subset. A later analysis found that TCR association rates varied across HLA loci, with DRB1 alleles showing the most associated TCRs and HLA-C alleles the fewest. This cohort had only TCR beta chains sequenced, and the lack of alpha or paired-chain data limited which features could be detected. A later analysis reported that several top co-occurrence clusters appeared linked to parvovirus B19, influenza, CMV and Epstein-Barr virus. Specific HLA alleles were associated with about 17,000 TCR beta sequences at a false discovery rate of 0.05 in a later analysis. Strong co-occurrence of HLA alleles, especially DR and DQ, made assigning TCR associations to individual alleles difficult. Correlated functional status among segregating V segments might be attributable to linkage disequilibrium, but an unknown experimental factor could not be ruled out. The classifier was reported to diagnose cytomegalovirus status with high specificity and sensitivity in both the original cohort and the validation cohort. A later genetic analysis reported fewer N-insertions in productive TCRs among donors in an Asian-associated ancestry cluster than the roughly 650-donor mean. Compared with equally common non-associated chains, HLA-associated TCR beta chains in a later analysis were more clonally expanded and had lower generation probabilities. V-gene and J-gene trimming of TCR beta chains was associated with a missense DCLRE1C variant in a later genetic analysis, and the association was replicated in an independent cohort. Because the 87-base-pair reads could not distinguish some IMGT-functional V segments, including TRBV6-2 and TRBV6-3, those segments were excluded. The earlier analysis of about 600 of the donors excluded about 16 rarely observed V segments, including chromosome 9 orphons, because counts were too low. Three of the identified cytomegalovirus-associated TCR beta chains were confirmed in vitro to be specific for cytomegalovirus antigens.

V loses 2 bases of germline sequence and J loses 6 bases, and the interval between the two ends is 11 bases. The germline V gene encodes CDR1 LNHNV and CDR2 YYDKDF (reference sequence). Its CDR3 holds 13 amino acids, cysteine through phenylalanine. The only DNA kept is the CDR3, 39 bases in frame from the first base. Libraries came from the immunoSEQ multiplex PCR assay. For the multiplex PCR, a mixture combining 60 forward primers for TCR Vbeta segments and 13 reverse primers for TCR Jbeta segments was used. A multiplex PCR assay on genomic DNA amplified the CDR3 region of rearranged TCR beta genes. On the Illumina HiSeq System, the amplified TCR beta libraries were sequenced as 87-base-pair reads. The paper's processing steps were these. In a later analysis, tens of millions of unique TCR beta chains were counted across the approximately 640 repertoires, and about 9.9 million of these chains were shared by at least two donors. Raw reads were error-corrected and collapsed into unique sequences with a nearest-neighbor algorithm that merged closely related sequences to remove PCR and sequencing errors. To assign V, D and J gene segments, CDR3 sequences were aligned to IMGT reference sequences. For a sequence to be retained, at least a six-nucleotide match to both a V gene segment and a J gene segment was required. Rearrangements were called productive when the CDR3 lacked stop codons and stayed in frame with V and J; all others were non-productive. Following IMGT convention, CDR3 was defined as the stretch from the second conserved V-encoded cysteine up to the conserved J-encoded phenylalanine. The earlier analysis of about 570 of the donors excluded any sequence lacking an unambiguous match to a single V gene segment. An earlier analysis of around 600 of the donors classified V segments as functional when productive rearrangements were above 56.7% and as segregating when the standard deviation between donors was above 5%. A statistical classification framework was built to diagnose cytomegalovirus status from the catalog of TCR beta chain sequences. A later analysis assigned V and J genes by comparing TCR nucleotide sequences with IMGT/GENE-DB human TR gene sequences. Using the TCRdist pipeline, a later analysis assigned CDR3 sequences along with most-parsimonious VDJ recombination scenarios. In a later analysis, every TCR beta chain was defined by the combination of its CDR3 amino acid sequence and its V-gene family, and reads without a unique V-gene family were dropped. To address suspected cross-contamination and a sequencing artifact, a later analysis removed some 620 highly shared, low-generation-probability nucleotide sequences. In a later analysis, a clonal expansion index was calculated for each public chain from normalized within-repertoire ranks of inferred template counts. Generation probabilities in a later analysis came from a VDJ recombination model fitted to out-of-frame rearrangements, and those results were checked against IGoR. In a later analysis, TCR-TCR, TCR-HLA and TCR-CMV co-occurrence was scored with hypergeometric tests, and a repertoire-size bias correction was applied to TCR pairs. A later analysis estimated false discovery rates by permuting HLA or CMV assignments 20 times. A later analysis grouped co-occurring TCRs with DBSCAN, adding TCRdist sequence similarity when clustering within HLA-allele-positive subsets. Repertoires with fewer than 30,000 or more than 120,000 public chains were left out of co-occurrence clustering, as were several repertoires with anomalous nucleotide sharing. Entries here come from immuneACCESS through TCRdb and include only in-frame sequences with V and J called. Some clones fail to appear in such tables; in the studies checked, an unresolved V gene covers under half of the shortfall, and the cause of the remainder is unknown. The V and J calls and clone size are taken from that table; D and trimming were inferred from the DNA. The sample has over 110,000 clones on record, 70% to 85% of them singletons. The ten largest clones capture roughly 9.7% of the sample.

Here the chain combines TRBV15 and TRBJ2-7; the D segment could be TRBD2, given 5 matching bases. Sequencing was performed on PBMCs. This receptor was obtained from a woman aged 55 to 70 in good health and CMV-seropositive. This receptor has the CDR3 CATSRSGGLEQYF. The bases read TGTGCCACCAGCAGATCCGGAGGTCTCGAGCAGTACTTC.